Below are 32 T cell receptor beta chains sequenced from a single sample in a study of beta chain features in type 1 diabetes. Reverse transcribing all isolated RNA meant expressed TCRB transcripts were sequenced. The repertoire was sequenced with immunoSEQ multiplex PCR; TCRdb's copy has only in-frame clones and lacks some. The sample has 150,000 to 180,000 clones, roughly 10% seen once. Sequencing input: central memory CD4+ T cells from blood. The receptors shown here come from a man aged 18 to 29 in good health.

This clone was seen only a few times. The chain's CDR3 is CASSRTGSLNEQFF. Here the CDR3 DNA reads TGTGCCAGCAGTCGGACAGGGTCACTCAATGAGCAGTTCTTC. The chain carries TRBV2 and TRBJ2-1, with 8 bases that match TRBD1. Per the germline V gene, CDR1 is SNHLY and CDR2 is FYNNEI. V dropped 5 bases and J dropped 6; count of bases not matched to a gene: 6. The CDR3 contains 14 residues. The full variable domain, completed using reference TRBV2 and TRBJ2-1, is EPEVTQTPSHQVTQMGQEVILRCVPISNHLYFYWYRQILGQKVEFLVSFYNNEISEKSEIFDDQFSVERPDGSNFTLKIRSTKLEDSAMYFCASSRTGSLNEQFFGPGTRLTVL.

This clone came up a few times. This rearrangement joins TRBV25-1 to TRBJ2-7; D is possibly TRBD1 (6 bases). Trimming shortened V by 9 bases and J by 3 bases, and 12 bases separated the two germline ends. The CDR3 contains 12 residues. The germline V gene has CDR1 MGHDK and CDR2 SYGVNS. The CDR3 reads CASRRTDYEQYF. The CDR3 DNA follows: TGTGCCAGTAGAAGGACAGACTACGAGCAGTACTTC.

In its sample, this clone was seen a few times. The gene calls are TRBV19 and TRBJ2-7; TRBD1 matches at 9 bases. With 7 bases clipped from V and 6 bases from J, the junction kept 7 bases outside the gene matches. Germline lookup yields CDR1 LNHDA and CDR2 SQIVND (reference sequence). The CDR3 sequence is 13 residues long. The CDR3 DNA reads TGTGCCAGTACCGCCACGACAGGGGGCGAGCAGTACTTC. This sequence encodes CASTATTGGEQYF.

This clone was recorded many times. Other DNA sequences of this sample code for an identical CDR3. V usage is TRBV18 and J usage is TRBJ1-4; D is perhaps TRBD1 (6 bases). Trimming removed 0 bases from V and 1 base from J, with 12 bases in between. The CDR3 totals 17 residues. Germline values: CDR1 KGHSH, CDR2 LQKENI. CDR3 loop: CASSPPGRGGTNEKLFF. In DNA form, the CDR3 reads TGTGCCAGCTCACCACCCGGCAGGGGAGGAACTAATGAAAAACTGTTTTTT.

The rearrangement links TRBV2 to TRBJ2-3; D gene ambiguous. V lost 4 bases and J lost 6, with 11 bases in between. CDR3 size: 13 residues. Germline V lookup: CDR1 SNHLY, CDR2 FYNNEI. This CDR3 reads CASSGLNGDTQYF. As DNA, the CDR3 is TGTGCCAGCAGTGGGCTGAATGGGGATACGCAGTATTTT.

This clone was recorded once. The CDR3 region has the DNA TGTGCCAGCAGATCAGGAGGGCGTTTGCACACTGAAGCTTTCTTT. Protein sequence: CASRSGGRLHTEAFF. The J gene is TRBJ1-1, the V gene TRBV28; no definite D call. The CDR3 is 15 amino acids. V gave up 6 bases and J gave up 3 bases, with 17 bases separating them. Germline V gene data show CDR1 as MDHEN and CDR2 as SYDVKM.

This clone was observed a handful of times. The chain carries TRBV7-2 and TRBJ2-1, with 12 bases lining up with TRBD1. Trimming at V came to 5 bases and at J to 7 bases, leaving 6 bases not matched to a gene. This CDR3 contains 15 residues. Germline values: CDR1 SGHTA, CDR2 FQGNSA. CDR3 sequence reads: CASSAGQGATNEQFF. Written as DNA, the CDR3 is TGTGCCAGCAGCGCGGGACAGGGGGCGACGAATGAGCAGTTCTTC. Variable domain in full (rest from reference TRBV7-2 and TRBJ2-1): GAGVSQSPSNKVTEKGKDVELRCDPISGHTALYWYRQSLGQGLEFLIYFQGNSAPDKSGLPSDRFSAERTGGSVSTLTIQRTQQEDSAVYLCASSAGQGATNEQFFGPGTRLTVL.

This clone was counted only a few times. The V call is TRBV29-1, the J call TRBJ2-7; 7 bases line up with TRBD2. V was clipped by 4 bases and J by 5 bases; unmatched bases: 5. The germline gives CDR1 SQVTM, CDR2 ANQGSEA. CDR3 length: 12 residues. The DNA for the CDR3 is TGCAGCGTTGGCGGGGGTACCCACGAGCAGTACTTC. This codes for CSVGGGTHEQYF.

This clone was counted only a few times. V and J are TRBV4-1 and TRBJ1-4; TRBD1 is a possible D gene (5 bases). The CDR3 totals 15 residues. Trimming shortened V by 4 bases and J by 8 bases, and 17 bases separated the two germline ends. Per germline, CDR1 MGHRA and CDR2 YSYEKL. For the CDR3, the DNA is TGCGCCAGCAGCCTTACGTGGAGGGGTGGGGAAAAACTGTTTTTT. Translating it yields CASSLTWRGGEKLFF.

This rearrangement joins TRBV19 to TRBJ1-2; no reliable D call. The germline V gene has CDR1 LNHDA and CDR2 SQIVND (reference sequence). This CDR3 region has 14 residues. Trimming pared 7 bases from V and 1 base from J, leaving 13 bases between. The CDR3 DNA sequence: TGTGCCAGTAACTCACTCTCCGGTAACTATGGCTACACCTTC. Translated: CASNSLSGNYGYTF.

The rearrangement links TRBV5-6 to TRBJ2-4, with 10 positions matching TRBD2. Germline V gene sequence: CDR1 SGHDT, CDR2 YYEEEE. Unmatched junction bases numbered 8, after V lost 4 bases and J lost 7 bases. This CDR3 is built from 15 residues. The CDR3 DNA follows: TGTGCCAGCAGCCACCCGGGACTAGCGTCGAACATTCAGTACTTC. Its protein product is CASSHPGLASNIQYF.

The rearrangement uses TRBV5-4 and TRBJ2-3; D ambiguous. With 7 bases removed from V and 1 base from J, the gap between germline ends came to 7 bases. The CDR3 runs to 12 residues. CDR1 is SGHNT and CDR2 is YYREEE in the germline V gene (reference sequence). The CDR3, as DNA: TGTGCCAGCGGATTGGGCACAGATACGCAGTATTTT. Translated: CASGLGTDTQYF.

The rearrangement joins TRBV25-1 to TRBJ2-5; D may be TRBD1 (10 bases). CDR1 is MGHDK, CDR2 SYGVNS, per germline. The CDR3 sequence is 17 residues long. Deletions cut 3 bases from V and 6 bases from J, with 23 bases between. Written as DNA, the CDR3 is TGTGCCAGCAGTGACGACAGGGGGCGGGAGGGCCGAAAGACCCAGTACTTC. Protein product: CASSDDRGREGRKTQYF.

The table lists this clone with a few counts. This chain joins TRBV18 and TRBJ1-1, with TRBD1 matching over 10 bases. The CDR3 runs to 16 residues. Looked up from germline, CDR1 is KGHSH and CDR2 is LQKENI. With V trimmed by 4 bases and J by 1 base, 6 bases remained unmatched. In DNA, the CDR3 is TGTGCCAGCTCACTTCGACGGGACAGGGGGAACACTGAAGCTTTCTTT. It codes for CASSLRRDRGNTEAFF.

This clone was detected a few times. The chain employs TRBV15 and TRBJ2-1, with 10 bases aligning to TRBD2. V shed 5 bases, J shed 7 bases, and the junction held 8 bases outside the gene matches. Per germline, CDR1 LNHNV and CDR2 YYDKDF (reference sequence). This CDR3 has 15 residues. As DNA, the CDR3 is TGTGCCACCAGCTCCCGGGCTAGCGGGAGTAATGAGCAGTTCTTC. It yields the protein CATSSRASGSNEQFF.

This clone was seen a few times. A read error is the likely source, as a far larger clone sits one nucleotide away. The chain uses TRBV5-6 and TRBJ2-7; D is perhaps TRBD1 (5 bases). With 4 bases removed from V and 6 bases from J, the gap between germline ends came to 8 bases. The CDR3 covers 11 residues. The germline V gene encodes CDR1 SGHDT and CDR2 YYEEEE. The chain's CDR3 is CASSVTAEQYF. Here the CDR3 DNA reads TGTGCCAGCAGCGTGACAGCCGAGCAGTACTTC.

This clone was counted a few times. The chain combines TRBV29-1 with TRBJ2-7; no firm D call. The CDR3 length is 12 residues. Germline V CDR1 and CDR2: SQVTM, ANQGSEA. The V and J ends lost 7 bases and 5 bases respectively, with 15 bases between them. This CDR3 is CSGWGESHEQYF. The CDR3, as DNA: TGCAGCGGGTGGGGTGAAAGTCACGAGCAGTACTTC.

This clone has just a few counts. The chain employs TRBV5-1 and TRBJ2-7; 8 nucleotides line up with TRBD1. The CDR3 contains 12 residues. CDR1 and CDR2 (germline): SGHRS, YFSETQ. The V gene end was trimmed by 4 bases and the J gene end by 5 bases; junction bases not matched to a gene: 2. CDR3 nucleotides: TGCGCCAGCAGCCCGGACAGGGACGAGCAGTACTTC. Amino acids: CASSPDRDEQYF. Filled out from reference TRBV5-1 and TRBJ2-7, the complete variable domain reads KAGVTQTPRYLIKTRGQQVTLSCSPISGHRSVSWYQQTPGQGLQFLFEYFSETQRNKGNFPGRFSGRQFSNSRSEMNVSTLELGDSALYLCASSPDRDEQYFGPGTRLTVT.

This clone has just a few counts. The chain couples TRBV7-9 to TRBJ1-4; D gene unclear. Germline CDR1 SEHNR, CDR2 FQNEAQ (reference sequence). There are 12 residues in the CDR3. The V gene lost 3 bases and the J gene lost 7 bases, with 6 bases spanning the gap. The CDR3 DNA reads TGTGCCAGCAGCTTGAGGGTTGAAAAACTGTTTTTT. Encoded protein: CASSLRVEKLFF.

The chain couples TRBV29-1 to TRBJ1-3; D gene unclear. Trimming shortened V by 2 bases and J by 8 bases, and 7 bases separated the two germline ends. Germline values: CDR1 SQVTM, CDR2 ANQGSEA. CDR3 length: 11 amino acids. As DNA, the CDR3 is TGCAGCGTTGAAAAGGCTGACACCATATATTTT. Protein sequence: CSVEKADTIYF.

CDR3 residues: CASSDGDSSMYGYTF. CDR3 bases: TGTGCCAGCAGTGACGGTGACAGCTCCATGTATGGCTACACCTTC. V and J are TRBV6-4 and TRBJ1-2; tentatively, D is TRBD1 (5 bases). Trimming took off 2 bases at V and 5 bases at J, with 15 bases between the two ends. Germline V lookup: CDR1 MRHNA, CDR2 SNTAGT. CDR3 length equals 15 residues.

This chain uses TRBV4-3 with TRBJ2-1; 11 nucleotides line up with TRBD2. CDR1 is LGHNA, CDR2 YSLEER, per germline. CDR3 size: 16 residues. V gave up 0 bases and J gave up 7 bases; unmatched junction bases: 5. DNA for the CDR3: TGCGCCAGCAGCCAAGATAGCACTAGCGGGAGAAATGAGCAGTTCTTC. Protein sequence: CASSQDSTSGRNEQFF.

V gene TRBV5-5 combines with J gene TRBJ2-3; D is undetermined. The V gene's germline CDR1 is SGHKS and CDR2 YYEKEE (reference sequence). This CDR3 comprises 16 residues. The germline V and J ends were trimmed by 4 bases and 6 bases, with 21 bases remaining between them. The CDR3: CASSPQRDALQDTQYF. The CDR3 DNA reads as TGTGCCAGCAGCCCCCAGCGAGACGCCTTACAGGATACGCAGTATTTT.

The chain uses TRBV2 and TRBJ2-1; TRBD1 aligns across 9 bases. CDR1 is SNHLY and CDR2 is FYNNEI in the germline V gene. V gave up 6 bases and J gave up 12 bases; unmatched junction bases: 9. This CDR3 is built from 13 residues. CDR3 in DNA: TGTGCCAGCAGACCGGGACAGGGAACGGGGCAGTTCTTC. The encoded protein is CASRPGQGTGQFF.

V and J are TRBV15 and TRBJ2-7; D is possibly TRBD1 or TRBD2 (5 bases each). Germline V CDR1 and CDR2: LNHNV, YYDKDF (reference sequence). V dropped 4 bases and J dropped 7 bases, with 17 bases sitting between them. The length of the CDR3 is 14 residues. This CDR3 is CATSKTGTPKEQYF. The CDR3 nucleotides are TGTGCCACCAGCAAAACCGGGACCCCGAAAGAGCAGTACTTC.

The V and J genes are TRBV7-3 and TRBJ2-1; 9 nucleotides agree with TRBD2. V dropped 4 bases and J dropped 8; count of bases not matched to a gene: 12. The CDR3 spans 16 residues. Germline V gene sequence: CDR1 SGHTA, CDR2 FQGTGA. The CDR3 region has the DNA TGTGCCAGCAGCTCCATAGCGGGAGTGGTCGCTGATGAGCAGTTCTTC. It yields the protein CASSSIAGVVADEQFF.

The chain links TRBV29-1 to TRBJ1-2, with no clear D. This CDR3 is 14 amino acids long. CDR1 and CDR2 from the germline V gene are SQVTM and ANQGSEA. V lost 4 bases to trimming and J lost 4 bases, with 16 bases between them. The chain's CDR3 is CSVASADRIYGYTF. The CDR3 DNA reads TGCAGCGTTGCGTCGGCCGACCGCATCTATGGCTACACCTTC.

The CDR3 DNA reads TGTGCCAGCAGCTCCCGGGACAGGGTAACTGAAGCTTTCTTT. It translates to CASSSRDRVTEAFF. The chain recombines TRBV7-3 with TRBJ1-1; 9 bases are a match to TRBD1. CDR3 size: 14 residues. V shed 4 bases, J shed 5 bases, and the junction held 5 bases outside the gene matches. Germline CDR1 and CDR2: SGHTA and FQGTGA.

This clone was found a few times. The chain has TRBV7-2 and TRBJ1-5; 9 bases map to TRBD1. The CDR3 is 15 residues long. V lost 5 bases, J lost 5 bases, and 7 bases stayed unmatched. Germline CDR1 SGHTA, CDR2 FQGNSA. CDR3 sequence: CASSPRQGGDQPQHF. CDR3 DNA: TGTGCCAGCAGCCCTAGACAGGGGGGAGATCAGCCCCAGCATTTT.

The rearrangement joins TRBV11-1 to TRBJ2-1; 11 nucleotides match TRBD2. With 3 bases clipped from V and 2 bases from J, the junction kept 3 bases outside the gene matches. This CDR3 comprises 16 residues. The germline V gene encodes CDR1 SGHAT and CDR2 FQDESV (reference sequence). The CDR3 spells CASSLLSGRAYNEQFF. The CDR3 DNA reads as TGTGCCAGCAGCTTGCTTAGCGGGAGGGCCTACAATGAGCAGTTCTTC.

In its sample, this clone was seen a few times. The chain carries TRBV5-1 and TRBJ2-4; D gene uncertain. The CDR3 loop spans 15 amino acids. Between the trimmed V and J ends, which lost 1 base and 2 bases, there was a span of 10 bases. CDR1 and CDR2 (germline): SGHRS, YFSETQ. CDR3 sequence: CASSLSIATKNIQYF. CDR3 DNA: TGCGCCAGCAGCTTGTCGATCGCGACCAAAAACATTCAGTACTTC. Full variable domain (rest looked up from reference TRBV5-1 and TRBJ2-4): KAGVTQTPRYLIKTRGQQVTLSCSPISGHRSVSWYQQTPGQGLQFLFEYFSETQRNKGNFPGRFSGRQFSNSRSEMNVSTLELGDSALYLCASSLSIATKNIQYFGAGTRLSVL.

This chain links TRBV28 with TRBJ1-5; tentative D call: TRBD1 (6 bases). V was shortened by 5 bases and J by 1 base, with 18 bases between the two germline ends. The CDR3 spans 17 residues. Germline V gene data show CDR1 as MDHEN and CDR2 as SYDVKM. CDR3 loop: CASSLKFGGASNQPQHF. The CDR3 bases are TGTGCCAGCAGTCTCAAATTTGGGGGGGCGAGCAATCAGCCCCAGCATTTT.